The 16 T cell receptor beta chains below come from one sample, sequenced in a study of Ad26.COV2.S vaccination and SARS-CoV-2 variants. Assay: immunoSEQ multiplex PCR; the TCRdb copy retains only in-frame clones and omits some. In the table there are approximately 140,000 clones, roughly 88% of which are singletons. This specimen was peripheral blood, taken after recovery from COVID-19. These receptors originate from a human donor who had recovered from COVID-19.

The chain recombines TRBV7-6 with TRBJ1-4; 9 nucleotides agree with TRBD1. The germline CDR1 and CDR2 sequences are SGHVS and FNYEAQ. The CDR3 has 15 residues. V gave up 5 bases and J gave up 5 bases; unmatched junction bases: 6. DNA of the CDR3: TGTGCCAGCAGCCATCCGACAGGGGGGAATGAAAAACTGTTTTTT. Translated, it gives CASSHPTGGNEKLFF.

The sample holds one count of this clone. The chain uses TRBV29-1 and TRBJ1-5, with a weak D call TRBD1 (5 bases). The CDR3 is 13 amino acids. Germline V gene data show CDR1 as SQVTM and CDR2 as ANQGSEA. V lost 3 bases and J lost 6, with 12 bases in between. CDR3 coding DNA: TGCAGCGTTGAGGTTGGGGGTAGTCAGCCCCAGCATTTT. This codes for CSVEVGGSQPQHF.

V usage is TRBV28 and J usage is TRBJ2-1, with 7 bases fitting TRBD1. CDR3 size: 15 residues. V dropped 3 bases and J dropped 2; count of bases not matched to a gene: 4. Per germline, CDR1 MDHEN and CDR2 SYDVKM. CDR3 DNA sequence: TGTGCCAGCAGTTTGGCAGGGGGACCCTACAATGAGCAGTTCTTC. Translated: CASSLAGGPYNEQFF.

This clone occurred once. The chain links TRBV5-1 to TRBJ2-2; D is uncertain. V gave up 0 bases and J gave up 2 bases, with 8 bases separating them. The CDR3 loop spans 15 amino acids. Germline V gene data show CDR1 as SGHRS and CDR2 as YFSETQ. The CDR3 bases are TGCGCCAGCAGCTTGGGGGTCGGAAACACCGGGGAGCTGTTTTTT. Translated, it gives CASSLGVGNTGELFF.

This chain connects TRBV27 to TRBJ2-7, with D hard to call. This CDR3 is built from 12 residues. V lost 6 bases and J lost 10, with 16 bases in between. The germline CDR1 and CDR2 sequences are MNHEY and SMNVEV (reference sequence). The DNA of the CDR3 is TGTGCCAGCAGCCCCAGAACTGGGCGTCAGTACTTC. It is translated as CASSPRTGRQYF.

The rearrangement uses TRBV27 and TRBJ1-2; tentatively, D is TRBD1 (6 bases). The V end was cut by 1 base, the J end by 6 bases, with 21 bases between. CDR1 is MNHEY and CDR2 is SMNVEV in the germline V gene (reference sequence). The CDR3 has 17 amino acids. In DNA, the CDR3 is TGTGCCAGCAGTTTATGGGCCGGGACAAATGGTCTCAATGGCTACACCTTC. Translating it yields CASSLWAGTNGLNGYTF.

The V gene is TRBV6-5, the J gene TRBJ2-7; D assignment may be TRBD1 or TRBD2 (5 bases each). Trimming shortened V by 8 bases and J by 3 bases, and 17 bases separated the two germline ends. Germline V lookup: CDR1 MNHEY, CDR2 SVGAGI. This CDR3 has 14 amino acids. The CDR3 DNA sequence: TGTGCCAGCGGTTGGTTGAGGGGAAACTACGAGCAGTACTTC. This sequence encodes CASGWLRGNYEQYF.

The chain employs TRBV6-5 and TRBJ1-4; D call uncertain. V was cut by 11 bases and J by 3 bases, with 13 bases left in between. This CDR3 comprises 13 residues. CDR1 and CDR2 from the germline V gene are MNHEY and SVGAGI. The CDR3 loop reads CAVRLRANEKLFF. CDR3 DNA: TGTGCCGTTCGACTAAGGGCTAATGAAAAACTGTTTTTT.

The chain carries TRBV3-1 (or the pseudogene TRBV3-2) and TRBJ2-5; 9 bases align to TRBD2. The germline V gene has CDR1 LGHDT and CDR2 YNNKEL (reference sequence). V shed 4 bases and J 0 bases; nucleotides not matched to a gene: 6. This CDR3 spans 16 amino acids. The CDR3 loop reads CASSLIAGENQETQYF. The CDR3 DNA follows: TGTGCCAGCAGCCTTATAGCGGGGGAGAACCAAGAGACCCAGTACTTC.

The V call is TRBV4-1, the J call TRBJ2-3; TRBD2 agrees at 7 bases. In germline, CDR1 is MGHRA, CDR2 YSYEKL. The trim removed 4 bases at V and 0 bases at J, leaving 4 bases unmatched. CDR3 length: 15 residues. CDR3 in amino acids: CASSLERGSTDTQYF. As DNA, the CDR3 is TGCGCCAGCAGCCTGGAGCGGGGTAGCACAGATACGCAGTATTTT.

The chain couples TRBV11-2 to TRBJ2-1; 12 nucleotides align to TRBD2. This CDR3 is 15 amino acids long. CDR1 SGHAT and CDR2 FQNNGV come from the germline V gene. Trimming took 4 bases from V and 9 from J; bases not matched to a gene: 7. The DNA for the CDR3 is TGTGCCAGCAGCTACCTAGCGGGGGGGCTCGTTGAGCAGTTCTTC. Residues: CASSYLAGGLVEQFF.

There are many counts of this clone. This chain uses TRBV29-1 with TRBJ2-3, with D perhaps TRBD1 or TRBD2 (7 bases each). The length of the CDR3 is 18 residues. V lost 6 bases and J lost 2, with 27 bases in between. Germline CDR1 is SQVTM and CDR2 is ANQGSEA. CDR3 in amino acids: CSVPGGRQGHPHTDTQYF. The CDR3 region has the DNA TGCAGCGTCCCCGGGGGGAGACAGGGCCATCCTCACACAGATACGCAGTATTTT.

The chain couples TRBV28 to TRBJ1-1, with D maybe TRBD1 (6 bases). The germline V and J ends were trimmed by 6 bases and 4 bases, with 9 bases remaining between them. The CDR3 is 12 residues long. Per germline, CDR1 MDHEN and CDR2 SYDVKM. For the CDR3, the DNA is TGTGCCAGCAGCGGGGGGCTCACTGAAGCTTTCTTT. It yields the protein CASSGGLTEAFF.

This clone was detected only once. The chain is built from TRBV19 and TRBJ2-1, with 7 bases identical to TRBD1. The CDR3 runs 16 residues. After removal of 6 bases from V and 0 bases from J, the junction contained 8 bases not matched to a gene. Germline assignment: CDR1 LNHDA and CDR2 SQIVND (reference sequence). The CDR3: CASRNTGASSYNEQFF. The CDR3 DNA reads as TGTGCCAGTAGGAATACAGGGGCGAGCTCCTACAATGAGCAGTTCTTC.

The V gene is TRBV6-2 or TRBV6-3, the J gene TRBJ1-4; D might be TRBD1 (5 bases). There are 16 residues in the CDR3. CDR1 is MNHEY and CDR2 is SVGEGT in the germline V gene. Trimming left V 6 bases short and J 8 bases short, with 22 bases between. This CDR3 reads CASSQSHGAEREKLFF. CDR3 nucleotide sequence: TGTGCCAGCAGCCAATCTCACGGGGCGGAAAGAGAAAAACTGTTTTTT.

This chain joins TRBV30 and TRBJ2-1, with 9 bases lining up with TRBD1. J gave up 4 bases and V 0 bases, and 7 bases lay outside the gene matches. The CDR3 has 16 residues. Germline lookup yields CDR1 GTSNPN and CDR2 SVGIG (reference sequence). The CDR3 bases are TGTGCCTGGAGTGTACAGACCGGGACAGGGTACAATGAGCAGTTCTTC. Translation: CAWSVQTGTGYNEQFF.